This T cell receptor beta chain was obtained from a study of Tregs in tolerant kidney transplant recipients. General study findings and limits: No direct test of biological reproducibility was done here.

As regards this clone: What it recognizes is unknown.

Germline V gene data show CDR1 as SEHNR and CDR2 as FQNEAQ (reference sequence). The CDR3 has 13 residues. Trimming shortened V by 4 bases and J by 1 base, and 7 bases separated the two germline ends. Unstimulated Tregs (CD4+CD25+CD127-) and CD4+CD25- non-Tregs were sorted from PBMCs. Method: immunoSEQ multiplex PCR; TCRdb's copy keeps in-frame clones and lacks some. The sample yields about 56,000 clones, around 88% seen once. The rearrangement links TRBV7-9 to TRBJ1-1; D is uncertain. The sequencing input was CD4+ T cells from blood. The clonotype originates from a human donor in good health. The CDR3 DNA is TGTGCCAGCAGCTCTCAGGAGAACACTGAAGCTTTCTTT. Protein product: CASSSQENTEAFF.